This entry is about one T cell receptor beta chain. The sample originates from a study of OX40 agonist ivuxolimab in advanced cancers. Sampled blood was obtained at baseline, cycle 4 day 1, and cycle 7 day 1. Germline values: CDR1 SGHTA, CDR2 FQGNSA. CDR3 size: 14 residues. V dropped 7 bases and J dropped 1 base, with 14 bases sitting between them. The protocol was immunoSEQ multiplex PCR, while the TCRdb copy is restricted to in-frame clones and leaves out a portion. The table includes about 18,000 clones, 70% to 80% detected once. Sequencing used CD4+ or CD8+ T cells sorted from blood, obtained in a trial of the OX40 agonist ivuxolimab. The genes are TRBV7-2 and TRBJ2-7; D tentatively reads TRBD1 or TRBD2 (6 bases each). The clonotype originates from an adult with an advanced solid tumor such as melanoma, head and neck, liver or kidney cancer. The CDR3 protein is CASTRGGTSYEQYF. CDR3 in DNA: TGTGCCAGCACCAGAGGGGGGACTTCCTACGAGCAGTACTTC.